The rows below give T cell receptor beta chains drawn from one sample of a study of shared clonotypes between healthy human individuals. Produced via immunoSEQ multiplex PCR; TCRdb's table is partial and in-frame only. The repertoire consists of hundreds of thousands of clones, with 90% to 95% occurring once and the leading ten covering around 24%. The sample consisted of naive CD8+ T cells sorted from blood. The receptors shown here come from a man aged 30 to 45 in good health. Both conserved end residues are part of each CDR3. D genes are given only for firm matches. Not every row has a clone size; where given, it reads once, few, many or a size class.

d_call: TRBD1
v_call: TRBV5-1
j_call: TRBJ2-2
clone_size: NA
cdr3_nt: TGCGCCAGCAGCTTGGTACAGGGGGAAACCGGGGAGCTGTTTTTT
cdr3_aa: CASSLVQGETGELFF

d_call: NA
v_call: TRBV28
j_call: TRBJ1-4
clone_size: NA
cdr3_nt: TGTGCCAGCAGTTTATTAAGGACTAATGAAAAACTGTTTTTT
cdr3_aa: CASSLLRTNEKLFF

d_call: NA
v_call: TRBV21-1
j_call: TRBJ1-4
clone_size: NA
cdr3_nt: TGTGCCAGCAGCAAAGTCCCCAGGGTTTCAAATGAAAAACTGTTTTTT
cdr3_aa: CASSKVPRVSNEKLFF

d_call: TRBD2
v_call: TRBV2
j_call: TRBJ2-3
clone_size: NA
cdr3_nt: TGTGCCGAGGCCGCCGGGACTACCCTACCAGATACGCAGTATTTT
cdr3_aa: CAEAAGTTLPDTQYF

d_call: NA
v_call: TRBV5-6
j_call: TRBJ2-3
clone_size: NA
cdr3_nt: TGTGCCAGCAGCCAACAGGTTGCAGATACGCAGTATTTT
cdr3_aa: CASSQQVADTQYF

d_call: NA
v_call: TRBV2
j_call: TRBJ2-1
clone_size: NA
cdr3_nt: TGTGCCAGCAGCACAGGATACAATGAGCAGTTCTTC
cdr3_aa: CASSTGYNEQFF

d_call: NA
v_call: TRBV5-4
j_call: TRBJ2-7
clone_size: NA
cdr3_nt: TGTGCCAGCAGCAGACGTGAAGGGTACGAGCAGTACTTC
cdr3_aa: CASSRREGYEQYF

d_call: TRBD2
v_call: TRBV27
j_call: TRBJ2-1
clone_size: NA
cdr3_nt: TGTGCCAGCAGTCGGCAACTAGCGGACTCCTACAATGAGCAGTTCTTC
cdr3_aa: CASSRQLADSYNEQFF

d_call: TRBD2
v_call: TRBV27
j_call: TRBJ2-7
clone_size: NA
cdr3_nt: TGTGCCAGCAGTTCAGCGGGGAGAATGGGGGCCTACGAGCAGTACTTC
cdr3_aa: CASSSAGRMGAYEQYF

d_call: NA
v_call: TRBV6-6
j_call: TRBJ1-2
clone_size: NA
cdr3_nt: TGTGCCAGCAGTTACCCTTATGGCTACACCTTC
cdr3_aa: CASSYPYGYTF

d_call: NA
v_call: TRBV28
j_call: TRBJ2-7
clone_size: NA
cdr3_nt: TGTGCCAGCAGTTTTCAGCCAGGGCGTATCGCCATCGAGCAGTACTTC
cdr3_aa: CASSFQPGRIAIEQYF

d_call: NA
v_call: TRBV27
j_call: TRBJ1-4
clone_size: NA
cdr3_nt: TGTGCCAGCAGTTTAGAGGGCCGCTATAATGAAAAACTGTTTTTT
cdr3_aa: CASSLEGRYNEKLFF

d_call: NA
v_call: TRBV7-9
j_call: TRBJ1-1
clone_size: NA
cdr3_nt: TGTGCCAGCAGCTTATCGGGAGTTTGGACTGAAGCTTTCTTT
cdr3_aa: CASSLSGVWTEAFF

d_call: TRBD2
v_call: TRBV5-6
j_call: TRBJ2-1
clone_size: NA
cdr3_nt: TGTGCCAGCTACCTAGCGGGTTCCTACAATGAGCAGTTCTTC
cdr3_aa: CASYLAGSYNEQFF

d_call: TRBD1
v_call: TRBV5-1
j_call: TRBJ1-1
clone_size: NA
cdr3_nt: TGCGCCAGCACAACGACAGGGATGACTGAAGCTTTCTTT
cdr3_aa: CASTTTGMTEAFF

d_call: TRBD1
v_call: TRBV18
j_call: TRBJ2-7
clone_size: NA
cdr3_nt: TGTGCCAGCTCACCACCGACAGGGACCTACGAGCAGTACTTC
cdr3_aa: CASSPPTGTYEQYF

d_call: TRBD1
v_call: TRBV6-1
j_call: TRBJ1-2
clone_size: NA
cdr3_nt: TGTGCCAGCAGTGAATACGGACAGGATTTCTATGGCTACACCTTC
cdr3_aa: CASSEYGQDFYGYTF

d_call: NA
v_call: TRBV5-6
j_call: TRBJ2-7
clone_size: NA
cdr3_nt: TGTGCCAGCAGCTCGACCCGTTCCTTTCCTGCGTCCTTC
cdr3_aa: CASSSTRSFPASF

d_call: TRBD1
v_call: TRBV27
j_call: TRBJ2-1
clone_size: once
cdr3_nt: TGTGCCAGCAGTTCCCGGGACAGGGGTAGTAATGAGCAGTTCTTC
cdr3_aa: CASSSRDRGSNEQFF

d_call: TRBD1
v_call: TRBV4-3
j_call: TRBJ1-4
clone_size: NA
cdr3_nt: TGCGCCAGCAGCCAAGATGGGACAGTAAATGAAAAACTGTTTTTT
cdr3_aa: CASSQDGTVNEKLFF

d_call: NA
v_call: TRBV6-6
j_call: TRBJ1-1
clone_size: few
cdr3_nt: TGTGCCAGCAGTTACTCTTTGGGGCTCGGGAACACTGAAGCTTTCTTT
cdr3_aa: CASSYSLGLGNTEAFF

d_call: NA
v_call: TRBV19
j_call: TRBJ1-2
clone_size: NA
cdr3_nt: TGTGCCAGTGGTGGGACCGACGGGACTACATCAGGCTACACCTTC
cdr3_aa: CASGGTDGTTSGYTF

d_call: NA
v_call: TRBV6-5
j_call: TRBJ2-2
clone_size: NA
cdr3_nt: TGTGCCGGAGGGAAGGGGGCTACCGGGGAGCTGTTTTTT
cdr3_aa: CAGGKGATGELFF

d_call: TRBD2
v_call: TRBV13
j_call: TRBJ2-7
clone_size: NA
cdr3_nt: TGTGCCAGCAGCGGGACTAGCGGGAGGAGTTACGAGCAGTACTTC
cdr3_aa: CASSGTSGRSYEQYF

d_call: NA
v_call: TRBV27
j_call: TRBJ2-3
clone_size: NA
cdr3_nt: TGTGCCAGCACCCCTGGGCGGTACACAGATACGCAGTATTTT
cdr3_aa: CASTPGRYTDTQYF

d_call: NA
v_call: TRBV5-4
j_call: TRBJ2-7
clone_size: NA
cdr3_nt: TGTGCCAGCAGCCAAGGGGGGAGCGAGCTCTACGAGCAGTACTTC
cdr3_aa: CASSQGGSELYEQYF

d_call: NA
v_call: TRBV7-9
j_call: TRBJ1-2
clone_size: few
cdr3_nt: TGTGCCAGCAGCTCGCCGCCGGGGAAGGACTATGGCTACACCTTC
cdr3_aa: CASSSPPGKDYGYTF